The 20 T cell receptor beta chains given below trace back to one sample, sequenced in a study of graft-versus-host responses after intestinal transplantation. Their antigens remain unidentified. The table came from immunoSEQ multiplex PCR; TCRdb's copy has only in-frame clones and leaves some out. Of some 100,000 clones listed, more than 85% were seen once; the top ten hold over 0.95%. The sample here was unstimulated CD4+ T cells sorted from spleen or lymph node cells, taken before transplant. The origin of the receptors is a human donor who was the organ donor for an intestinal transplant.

The CDR3 region has the DNA TGTGCCAGCAGTCAGGGAGGAGCCCAGCATTTT. Translation gives CASSQGGAQHF. The genes are TRBV6-1 and TRBJ1-5; possibly TRBD1 for D (5 bases). Trimming stripped 5 bases from V and 11 bases from J, with 10 bases between. Germline CDR1 and CDR2: MNHNS and SASEGT. This CDR3 is 11 amino acids long.

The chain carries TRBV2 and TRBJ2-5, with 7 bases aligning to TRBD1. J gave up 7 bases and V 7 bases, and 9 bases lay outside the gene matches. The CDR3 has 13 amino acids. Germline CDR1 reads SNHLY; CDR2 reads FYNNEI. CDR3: CASTPDRSGTQYF. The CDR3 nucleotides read TGTGCCAGCACTCCGGACAGGAGCGGGACCCAGTACTTC.

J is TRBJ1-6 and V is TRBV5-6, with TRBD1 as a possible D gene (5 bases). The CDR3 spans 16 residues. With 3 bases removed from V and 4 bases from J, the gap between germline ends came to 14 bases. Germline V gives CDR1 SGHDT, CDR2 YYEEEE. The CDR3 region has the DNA TGTGCCAGCAGCTACACATCGGGACCATATAATTCACCCCTCCACTTT. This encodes CASSYTSGPYNSPLHF.

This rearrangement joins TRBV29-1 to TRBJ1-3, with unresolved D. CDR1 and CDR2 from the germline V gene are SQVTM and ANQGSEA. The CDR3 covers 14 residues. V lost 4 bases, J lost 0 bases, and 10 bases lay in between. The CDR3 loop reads CSVGKGISGNTIYF. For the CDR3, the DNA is TGCAGCGTTGGGAAGGGTATCTCTGGAAACACCATATATTTT.

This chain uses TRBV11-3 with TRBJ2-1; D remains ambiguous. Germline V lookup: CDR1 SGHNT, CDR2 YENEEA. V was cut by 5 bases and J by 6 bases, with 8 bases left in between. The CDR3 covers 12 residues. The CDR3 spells CASSGRTNEQFF. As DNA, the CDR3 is TGTGCCAGCAGCGGACGGACCAATGAGCAGTTCTTC.

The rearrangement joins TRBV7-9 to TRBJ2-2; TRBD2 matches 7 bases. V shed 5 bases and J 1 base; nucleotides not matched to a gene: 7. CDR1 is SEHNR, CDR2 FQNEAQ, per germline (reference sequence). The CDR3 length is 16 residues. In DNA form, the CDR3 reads TGTGCCAGCAGCCTTTCGGGGGGTGAGAACACCGGGGAGCTGTTTTTT. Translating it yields CASSLSGGENTGELFF. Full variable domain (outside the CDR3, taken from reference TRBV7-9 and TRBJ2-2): DTGVSQNPRHKITKRGQNVTFRCDPISEHNRLYWYRQTLGQGPEFLTYFQNEAQLEKSRLLSDRFSAERPKGSFSTLEIQRTEQGDSAMYLCASSLSGGENTGELFFGEGSRLTVL.

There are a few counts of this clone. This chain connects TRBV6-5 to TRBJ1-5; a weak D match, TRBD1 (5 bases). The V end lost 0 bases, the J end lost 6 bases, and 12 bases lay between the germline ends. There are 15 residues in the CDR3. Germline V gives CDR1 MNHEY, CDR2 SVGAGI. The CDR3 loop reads CASSYSRGRGQPQHF. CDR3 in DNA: TGTGCCAGCAGTTACTCCCGCGGAAGGGGTCAGCCCCAGCATTTT.

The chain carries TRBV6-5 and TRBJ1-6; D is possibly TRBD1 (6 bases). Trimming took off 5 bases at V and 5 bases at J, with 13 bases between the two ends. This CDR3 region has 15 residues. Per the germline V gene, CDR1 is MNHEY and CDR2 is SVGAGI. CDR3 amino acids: CASSREGGDNSPLHF. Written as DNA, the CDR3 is TGTGCCAGCAGTCGCGAAGGGGGGGATAATTCACCCCTCCACTTT.

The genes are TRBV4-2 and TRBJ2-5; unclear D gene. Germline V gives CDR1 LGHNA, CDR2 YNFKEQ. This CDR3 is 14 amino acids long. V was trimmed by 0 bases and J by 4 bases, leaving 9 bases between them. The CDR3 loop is CASSQEGSIETQYF. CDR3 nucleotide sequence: TGTGCCAGCAGCCAAGAAGGTAGCATAGAGACCCAGTACTTC.

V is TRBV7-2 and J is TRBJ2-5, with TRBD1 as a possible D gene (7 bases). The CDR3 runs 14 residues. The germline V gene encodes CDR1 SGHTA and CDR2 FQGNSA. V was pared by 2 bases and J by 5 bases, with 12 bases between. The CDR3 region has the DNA TGTGCCAGCAGCTTACAGGGGGGACGGGAGACCCAGTACTTC. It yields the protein CASSLQGGRETQYF.

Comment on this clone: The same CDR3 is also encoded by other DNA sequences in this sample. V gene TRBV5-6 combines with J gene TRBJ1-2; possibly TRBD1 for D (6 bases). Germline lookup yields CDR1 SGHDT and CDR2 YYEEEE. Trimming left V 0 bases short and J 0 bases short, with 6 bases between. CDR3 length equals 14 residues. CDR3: CASSLGTANYGYTF. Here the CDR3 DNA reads TGTGCCAGCAGCTTGGGGACAGCTAACTATGGCTACACCTTC.

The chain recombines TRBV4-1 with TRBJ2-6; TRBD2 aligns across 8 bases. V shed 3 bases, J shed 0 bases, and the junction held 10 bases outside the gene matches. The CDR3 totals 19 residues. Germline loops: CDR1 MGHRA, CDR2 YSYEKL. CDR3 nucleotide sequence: TGCGCCAGCAGCCACGGGAGGGGCAGGCCGTACTCTGGGGCCAACGTCCTGACTTTC. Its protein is CASSHGRGRPYSGANVLTF.

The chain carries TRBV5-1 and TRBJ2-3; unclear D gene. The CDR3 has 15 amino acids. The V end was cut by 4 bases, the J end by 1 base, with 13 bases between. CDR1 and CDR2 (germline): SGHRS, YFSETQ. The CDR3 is CASSAATKGTDTQYF. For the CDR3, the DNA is TGCGCCAGCAGCGCCGCAACTAAAGGCACAGATACGCAGTATTTT.

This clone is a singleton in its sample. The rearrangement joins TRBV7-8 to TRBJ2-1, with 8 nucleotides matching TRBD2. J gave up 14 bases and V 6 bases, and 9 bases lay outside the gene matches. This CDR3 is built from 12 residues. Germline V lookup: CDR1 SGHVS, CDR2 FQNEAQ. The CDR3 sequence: CASSSVAGSKFF. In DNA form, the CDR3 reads TGTGCCAGCAGTTCTGTAGCGGGGTCGAAGTTCTTC.

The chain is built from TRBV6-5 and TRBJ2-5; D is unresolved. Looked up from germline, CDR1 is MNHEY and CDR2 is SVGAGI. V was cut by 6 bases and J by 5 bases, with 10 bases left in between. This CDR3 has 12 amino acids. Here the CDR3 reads CASSPGWETQYF. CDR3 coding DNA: TGTGCCAGCAGCCCTGGTTGGGAGACCCAGTACTTC.

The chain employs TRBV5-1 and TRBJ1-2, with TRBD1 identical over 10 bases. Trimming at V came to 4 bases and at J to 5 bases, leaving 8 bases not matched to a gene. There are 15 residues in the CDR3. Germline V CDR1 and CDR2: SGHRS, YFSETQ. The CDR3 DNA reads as TGCGCCAGCAGCCCTGGCGGGACAGGGGTTTATGGCTACACCTTC. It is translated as CASSPGGTGVYGYTF. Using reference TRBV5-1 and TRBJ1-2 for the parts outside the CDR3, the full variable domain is KAGVTQTPRYLIKTRGQQVTLSCSPISGHRSVSWYQQTPGQGLQFLFEYFSETQRNKGNFPGRFSGRQFSNSRSEMNVSTLELGDSALYLCASSPGGTGVYGYTFGSGTRLTVV.

The CDR3 nucleotides are TGTGCCAGCAGCCGCGAGCGGAGCAACAATGAGCAGTTCTTC. Residues: CASSRERSNNEQFF. V usage is TRBV27 and J usage is TRBJ2-1, with D perhaps TRBD2 (5 bases). V shed 6 bases and J shed 5 bases, with 14 bases lying between them. The germline gives CDR1 MNHEY, CDR2 SMNVEV (reference sequence). This CDR3 has 14 residues.

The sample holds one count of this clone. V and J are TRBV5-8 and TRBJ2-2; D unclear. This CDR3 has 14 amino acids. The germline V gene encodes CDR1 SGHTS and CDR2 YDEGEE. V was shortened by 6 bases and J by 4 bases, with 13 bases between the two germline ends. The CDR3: CASIPRSGTGELFF. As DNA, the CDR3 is TGTGCCAGCATCCCTAGGAGTGGCACCGGGGAGCTGTTTTTT.

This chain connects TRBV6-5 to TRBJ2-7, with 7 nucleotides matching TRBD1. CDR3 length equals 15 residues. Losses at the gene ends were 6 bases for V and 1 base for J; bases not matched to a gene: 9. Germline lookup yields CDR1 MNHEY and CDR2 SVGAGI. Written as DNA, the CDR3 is TGTGCCAGCAGGTCGACAGGGTTTGGGTCCTACGAGCAGTACTTC. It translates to CASRSTGFGSYEQYF.

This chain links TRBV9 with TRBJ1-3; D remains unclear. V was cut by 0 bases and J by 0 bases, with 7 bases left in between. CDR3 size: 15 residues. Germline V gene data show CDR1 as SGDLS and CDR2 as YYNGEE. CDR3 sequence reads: CASSVGQNSGNTIYF. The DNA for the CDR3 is TGTGCCAGCAGCGTAGGGCAGAACTCTGGAAACACCATATATTTT.